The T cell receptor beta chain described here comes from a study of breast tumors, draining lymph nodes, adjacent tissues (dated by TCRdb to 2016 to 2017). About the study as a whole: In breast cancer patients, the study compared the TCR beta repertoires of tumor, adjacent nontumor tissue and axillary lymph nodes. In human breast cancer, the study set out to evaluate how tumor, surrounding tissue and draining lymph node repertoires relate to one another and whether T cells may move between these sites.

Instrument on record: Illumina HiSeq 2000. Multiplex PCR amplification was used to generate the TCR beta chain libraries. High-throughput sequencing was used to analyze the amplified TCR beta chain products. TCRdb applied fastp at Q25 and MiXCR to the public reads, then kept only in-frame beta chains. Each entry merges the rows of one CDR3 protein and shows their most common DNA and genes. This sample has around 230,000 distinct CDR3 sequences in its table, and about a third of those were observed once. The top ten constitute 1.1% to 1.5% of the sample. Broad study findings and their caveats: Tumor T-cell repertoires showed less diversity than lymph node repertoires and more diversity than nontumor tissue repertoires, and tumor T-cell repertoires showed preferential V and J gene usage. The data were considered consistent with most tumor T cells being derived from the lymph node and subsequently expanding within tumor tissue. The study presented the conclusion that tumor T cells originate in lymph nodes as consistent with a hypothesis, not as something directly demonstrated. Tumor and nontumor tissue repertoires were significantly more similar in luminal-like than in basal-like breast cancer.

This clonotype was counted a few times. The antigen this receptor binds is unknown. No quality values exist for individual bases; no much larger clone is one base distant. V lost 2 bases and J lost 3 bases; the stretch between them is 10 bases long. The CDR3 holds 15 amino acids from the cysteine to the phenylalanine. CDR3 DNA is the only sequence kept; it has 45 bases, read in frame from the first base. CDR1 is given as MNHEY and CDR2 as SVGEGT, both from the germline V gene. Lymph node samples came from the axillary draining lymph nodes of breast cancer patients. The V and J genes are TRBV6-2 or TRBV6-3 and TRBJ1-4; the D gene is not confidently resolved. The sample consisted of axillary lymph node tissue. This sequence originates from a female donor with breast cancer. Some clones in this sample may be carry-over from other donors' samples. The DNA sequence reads TGTGCCAGCAGTTACCGAGCCGACCCTAATGAAAAACTGTTTTTT. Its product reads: CASSYRADPNEKLFF.